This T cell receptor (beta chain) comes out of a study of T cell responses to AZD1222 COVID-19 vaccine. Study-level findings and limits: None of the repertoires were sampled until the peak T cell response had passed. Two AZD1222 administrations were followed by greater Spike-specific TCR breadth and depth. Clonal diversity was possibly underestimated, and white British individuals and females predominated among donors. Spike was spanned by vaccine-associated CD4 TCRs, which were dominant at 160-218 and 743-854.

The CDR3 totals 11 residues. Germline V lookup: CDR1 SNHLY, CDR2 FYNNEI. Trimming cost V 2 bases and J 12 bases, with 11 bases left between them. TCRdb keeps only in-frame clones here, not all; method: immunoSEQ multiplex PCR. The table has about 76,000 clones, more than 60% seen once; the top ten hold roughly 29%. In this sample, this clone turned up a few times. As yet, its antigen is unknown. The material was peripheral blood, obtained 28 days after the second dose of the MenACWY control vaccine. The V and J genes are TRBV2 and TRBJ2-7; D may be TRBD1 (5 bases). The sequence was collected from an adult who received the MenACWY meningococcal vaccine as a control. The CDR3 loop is CASSERGPPYF. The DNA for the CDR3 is TGTGCCAGCAGTGAAAGGGGCCCCCCGTACTTC.